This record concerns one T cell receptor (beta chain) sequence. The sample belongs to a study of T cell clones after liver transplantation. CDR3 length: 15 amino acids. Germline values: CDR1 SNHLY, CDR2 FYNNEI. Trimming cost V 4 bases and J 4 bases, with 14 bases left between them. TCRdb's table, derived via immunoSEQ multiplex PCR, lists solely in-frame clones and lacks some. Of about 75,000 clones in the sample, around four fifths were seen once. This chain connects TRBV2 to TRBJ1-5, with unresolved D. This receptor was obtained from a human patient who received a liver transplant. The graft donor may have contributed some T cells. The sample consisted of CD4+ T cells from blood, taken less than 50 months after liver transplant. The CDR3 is CASSAGRRDNQPQHF. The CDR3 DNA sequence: TGTGCCAGCAGTGCCGGCAGGAGAGATAATCAGCCCCAGCATTTT.